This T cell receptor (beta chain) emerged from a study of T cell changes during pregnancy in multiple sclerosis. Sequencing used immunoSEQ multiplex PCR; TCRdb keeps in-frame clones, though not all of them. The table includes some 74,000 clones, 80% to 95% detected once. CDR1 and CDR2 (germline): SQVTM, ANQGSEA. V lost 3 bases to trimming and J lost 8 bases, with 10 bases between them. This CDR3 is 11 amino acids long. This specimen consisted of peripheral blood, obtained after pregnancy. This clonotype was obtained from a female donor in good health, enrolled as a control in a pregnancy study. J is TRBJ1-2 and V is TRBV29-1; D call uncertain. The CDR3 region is CSVERGRGYTF. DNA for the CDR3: TGCAGCGTTGAGCGTGGGAGGGGCTACACCTTC.